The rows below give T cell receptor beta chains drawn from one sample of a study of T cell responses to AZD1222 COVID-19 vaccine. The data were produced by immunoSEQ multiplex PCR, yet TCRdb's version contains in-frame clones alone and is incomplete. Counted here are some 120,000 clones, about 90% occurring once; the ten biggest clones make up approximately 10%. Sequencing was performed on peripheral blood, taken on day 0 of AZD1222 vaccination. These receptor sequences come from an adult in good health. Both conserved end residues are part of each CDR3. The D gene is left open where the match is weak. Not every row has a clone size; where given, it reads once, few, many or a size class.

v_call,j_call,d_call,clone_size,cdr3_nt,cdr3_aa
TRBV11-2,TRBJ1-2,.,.,TGTGCCAGCAGCTCGGGCCCCGGGGCTAACTATGGCTACACCTTC,CASSSGPGANYGYTF
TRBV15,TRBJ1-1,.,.,TGTGCCACCAGCAGAGATGACTGGGGGAACACTGAAGCTTTCTTT,CATSRDDWGNTEAFF
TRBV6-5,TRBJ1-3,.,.,TGTGCCAGCAGGGCCGCTTCCGGAAACACCATATATTTT,CASRAASGNTIYF
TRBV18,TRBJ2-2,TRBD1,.,TGTGCCAGCTCACCACGGGACAGAGAGAACACCGGGGAGCTGTTTTTT,CASSPRDRENTGELFF
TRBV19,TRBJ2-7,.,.,TGTGCCAGTAGTATTACAGAGGGCTCCTACGAGCAGTACTTC,CASSITEGSYEQYF
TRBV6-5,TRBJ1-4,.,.,TGTGCCAGCAGTTACAAGGGGTCCGGGCATGAAAAACTGTTTTTT,CASSYKGSGHEKLFF
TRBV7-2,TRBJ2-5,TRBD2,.,TGTGCCAGCAGTTTGGTAGCGGGGGGGGTAGAGACCCAGTACTTC,CASSLVAGGVETQYF
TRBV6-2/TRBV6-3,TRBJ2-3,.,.,TGTGCCAGCAGTTATGGTGTCGGGCGCACAGATACGCAGTATTTT,CASSYGVGRTDTQYF
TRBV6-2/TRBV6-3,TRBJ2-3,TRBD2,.,TGTGCCAGCAGTTACGTACTAGCGGGGGGAGTATGGACAGATACGCAGTATTTT,CASSYVLAGGVWTDTQYF
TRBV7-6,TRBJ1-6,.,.,TGTGCCAGCAGCTTAAACGAGGGTTCAGTAAACTCACCCCTCCACTTT,CASSLNEGSVNSPLHF
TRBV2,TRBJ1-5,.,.,TGTGCCAGCAGCCCAATCAGAACAGGGTCTAGCAATCAGCCCCAGCATTTT,CASSPIRTGSSNQPQHF
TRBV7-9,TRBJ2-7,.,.,TGTGCCAGCAGCCCTGGGTACAGAAACTACGAGCAGTACTTC,CASSPGYRNYEQYF
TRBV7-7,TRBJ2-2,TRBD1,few,TGTGCCAGCAGCCAGGGACAGGGGGGGACCGGGGAGCTGTTTTTT,CASSQGQGGTGELFF
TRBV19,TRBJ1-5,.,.,TGTGCCAGTAGCCCCGAACCCGCGAGGGGCGCGATAAGCAATCAGCCCCAGCATTTT,CASSPEPARGAISNQPQHF
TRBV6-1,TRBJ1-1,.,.,TGTGCCAGCAGTGAAGAGCCAGGAGGCTGGGCTCGCACTGAAGCTTTCTTT,CASSEEPGGWARTEAFF
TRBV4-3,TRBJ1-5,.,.,TGCGCCAGCAGCCAAGATCGGCGTCAGCCCCAGCATTTT,CASSQDRRQPQHF
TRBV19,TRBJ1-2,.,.,TGTGCCAGCCTAAGGGGTACCTATGGCTACACCTTC,CASLRGTYGYTF
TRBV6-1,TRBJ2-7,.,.,TGTGCCAGCAGTGAAGGACGTAACACCTACGAGCAGTACTTC,CASSEGRNTYEQYF
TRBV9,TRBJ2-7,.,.,TGTGCCAGCAGTGGGACGGACGCCTACGAGCAGTACTTC,CASSGTDAYEQYF
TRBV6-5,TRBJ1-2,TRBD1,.,TGTGCCAGCAGTTCTGAGGGGGCTGGCTATGGCTACACCTTC,CASSSEGAGYGYTF
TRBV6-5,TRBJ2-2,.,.,TGTGCCAGTATGCCGGGGATGTGGGCCGGGGAGCTGTTTTTT,CASMPGMWAGELFF
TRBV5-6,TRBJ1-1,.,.,TGTGCCAGCAGCAGCCAAGGAGGGCATGGACTTGAAGCTTTCTTT,CASSSQGGHGLEAFF
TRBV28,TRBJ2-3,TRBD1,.,TGTGCCAGCAGGCCGACGGACAGGACAGATACGCAGTATTTT,CASRPTDRTDTQYF
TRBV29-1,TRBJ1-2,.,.,TGCAGCGTTGAATTCCTCACATACTATGGCTACACCTTC,CSVEFLTYYGYTF
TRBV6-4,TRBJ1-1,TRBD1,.,TGTGCCAGCAGTGAAACAGGGGGCTCGATGAACACTGAAGCTTTCTTT,CASSETGGSMNTEAFF
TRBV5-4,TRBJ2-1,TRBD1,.,TGTGCCAGCAGCTTGGTGGACAGGGGGTTTCGCAATGAGCAGTTCTTC,CASSLVDRGFRNEQFF
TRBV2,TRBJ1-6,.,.,TGTGCCAGCAGTGAAGAGACCCTAAATTCACCCCTCCACTTT,CASSEETLNSPLHF
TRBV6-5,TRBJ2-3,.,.,TGTGCCAGCTCCCGGGGTCAGGGCACAGATACGCAGTATTTT,CASSRGQGTDTQYF
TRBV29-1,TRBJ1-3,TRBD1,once,TGCAGCGGAGGACAGGGGAATGGAAACACCATATATTTT,CSGGQGNGNTIYF
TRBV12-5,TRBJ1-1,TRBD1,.,TGTGCTAGTGGTTTTACAGGGGTTCGGGGCACTGAAGCTTTCTTT,CASGFTGVRGTEAFF
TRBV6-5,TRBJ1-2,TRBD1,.,TGTGCCAGCAGTTACTCCAGGACAGGGACCTTGACCTTC,CASSYSRTGTLTF
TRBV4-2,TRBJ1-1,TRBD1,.,TGTGCCAGCAGACCTCAGGGGGTTGGTGAAGCTTTCTTT,CASRPQGVGEAFF
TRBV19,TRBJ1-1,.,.,TGTGCCAGTAGTATAGCCCAGACCATAATGAACACTGAAGCTTTCTTT,CASSIAQTIMNTEAFF
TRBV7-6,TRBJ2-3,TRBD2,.,TGTGCCAGCAGCACGGGACTAGCAGTCAGCACAGATACGCAGTATTTT,CASSTGLAVSTDTQYF
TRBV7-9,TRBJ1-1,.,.,TGTGCCGGCCGAACAGGGTGGGAAACTGAAGCTTTCTTT,CAGRTGWETEAFF
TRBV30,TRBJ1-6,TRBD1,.,TGTGCCTGGAGTCCCAGGGGGAGTTCACCCCTCCACTTT,CAWSPRGSSPLHF
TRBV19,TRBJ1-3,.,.,TGTGCCAGTAGTACAAGGGTGCCGTCTGGAAACACCATATATTTT,CASSTRVPSGNTIYF
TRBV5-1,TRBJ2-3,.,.,TGCGCCAGCAGCTTGGCGGGGGACAAAAACACAGATACGCAGTATTTT,CASSLAGDKNTDTQYF